The next 13 T cell receptor beta chains were all read from a single sample in a study of T cell clones after liver transplantation. Sequenced by immunoSEQ multiplex PCR; TCRdb stores in-frame clones only, minus some. The data contain around 15,000 clones, under 90% of them seen just once; the ten biggest clones take up approximately 30%. The sequences come from CD8+ T cells from blood, collected around 44 months after liver transplant. The origin of the receptors is a human patient who received a liver transplant. Some T cells may trace back to the graft donor.

The CDR3 spells CASSLAELGSYEQYF. The DNA of the CDR3 is TGCGCCAGCAGCTTGGCCGAGCTGGGGTCCTACGAGCAGTACTTC. The chain is built from TRBV5-1 and TRBJ2-7, with no clear D. Trimming stripped 0 bases from V and 1 base from J, with 11 bases between. There are 15 residues in the CDR3. Looked up from germline, CDR1 is SGHRS and CDR2 is YFSETQ.

J is TRBJ2-7 and V is TRBV5-4, with 9 bases aligning to TRBD1. Germline CDR1 reads SGHNT; CDR2 reads YYREEE (reference sequence). The CDR3 contains 14 residues. V trimming: 3 bases; J trimming: 7 bases; junction bases outside the gene matches: 8. The DNA for the CDR3 is TGTGCCAGCAGCTACGGACAGGGGCCCCTGGAGCAGTACTTC. Amino acid sequence: CASSYGQGPLEQYF.

The V call is TRBV29-1, the J call TRBJ2-7; D is uncertain. CDR1 and CDR2 from the germline V gene are SQVTM and ANQGSEA. The germline V and J ends were trimmed by 2 bases and 4 bases, with 6 bases remaining between them. The CDR3 spans 11 residues. CDR3 in DNA: TGCAGCGTTGAAACGCCGTACGAGCAGTACTTC. It yields the protein CSVETPYEQYF.

This chain uses TRBV27 with TRBJ2-7; 7 nucleotides align to TRBD1. Trimming cost V 4 bases and J 2 bases; bases outside gene matches: 5. The CDR3 has 14 residues. Germline V CDR1 and CDR2: MNHEY, SMNVEV (reference sequence). The CDR3 protein is CASSYRDSTYEQYF. The CDR3 nucleotides read TGTGCCAGCAGTTATCGGGACAGCACCTACGAGCAGTACTTC.

This chain links TRBV28 with TRBJ2-7; maybe TRBD1 (6 bases). Trimming left V 6 bases short and J 0 bases short, with 15 bases between. CDR3 size: 15 residues. Germline assignment: CDR1 MDHEN and CDR2 SYDVKM. As DNA, the CDR3 is TGTGCCAGCAGACTACAGGGTCATAGCTCCTACGAGCAGTACTTC. Its translation: CASRLQGHSSYEQYF.

The genes are TRBV10-3 and TRBJ2-1; 8 nucleotides line up with TRBD2. The CDR3 length is 13 residues. Germline trimming cut 7 bases from V and 4 bases from J; bases unmatched to any gene: 3. CDR1 ENHRY and CDR2 SYGVKD come from the germline V gene. Written as DNA, the CDR3 is TGTGCCATCATGACTAGCGATTACAATGAGCAGTTCTTC. The encoded protein is CAIMTSDYNEQFF.

The genes are TRBV7-3 and TRBJ2-1; no reliable D call. The CDR3 sequence is 13 residues long. Trimming took off 5 bases at V and 5 bases at J, with 10 bases between the two ends. Germline CDR1 reads SGHTA; CDR2 reads FQGTGA. The CDR3 DNA sequence: TGTGCCAGCAGCATTCAGCTCCACAATGAGCAGTTCTTC. As protein: CASSIQLHNEQFF.

J is TRBJ1-1 and V is TRBV19, with D maybe TRBD1 (6 bases). Germline loops: CDR1 LNHDA, CDR2 SQIVND (reference sequence). The CDR3 is made up of 12 amino acids. V gave up 11 bases and J gave up 7 bases, with 17 bases separating them. The CDR3 protein is CASRVGAGEAFF. In nucleotides, the CDR3 is TGTGCCTCCCGTGTGGGGGCGGGTGAAGCTTTCTTT.

The rearrangement links TRBV27 to TRBJ2-3, with D possibly TRBD1 on 7 matching bases. The V end lost 3 bases, the J end lost 8 bases, and 15 bases lay between the germline ends. The length of the CDR3 is 14 residues. Germline lookup yields CDR1 MNHEY and CDR2 SMNVEV (reference sequence). The CDR3 sequence is CASSFYQQGGTQYF. CDR3 in DNA: TGTGCCAGCAGTTTTTACCAGCAGGGGGGTACGCAGTATTTT.

This chain joins TRBV6-1 and TRBJ2-1; possible D gene TRBD2, 5 bases. The CDR3 is made up of 15 amino acids. The V end lost 8 bases, the J end lost 9 bases, and 23 bases lay between the germline ends. Germline V gives CDR1 MNHNS, CDR2 SASEGT. The CDR3 region has the DNA TGTGCCAGCCGATTTGGGGTCCGGGGTGCTGTTGAGCAGTTCTTC. Translation gives CASRFGVRGAVEQFF.

This chain joins TRBV5-8 and TRBJ2-3, with 7 positions matching TRBD2. Germline CDR1 SGHTS, CDR2 YDEGEE. Trimming at V came to 0 bases and at J to 1 base, leaving 11 bases not matched to a gene. This CDR3 region has 18 residues. The DNA of the CDR3 is TGTGCCAGCAGCTTGGTGTCGCGGTGGAGCGGGGGCACAGATACGCAGTATTTT. Translating it yields CASSLVSRWSGGTDTQYF.

The chain uses TRBV27 and TRBJ2-1; 9 nucleotides agree with TRBD1. CDR3 length equals 17 residues. Germline V CDR1 and CDR2: MNHEY, SMNVEV (reference sequence). V dropped 0 bases and J dropped 4; count of bases not matched to a gene: 7. CDR3 DNA: TGTGCCAGCAGTTTATCTCCGTCGGGACAGGGATACAATGAGCAGTTCTTC. This encodes CASSLSPSGQGYNEQFF.

This chain links TRBV27 with TRBJ2-4; TRBD1 might be the D (6 bases). The length of the CDR3 is 16 residues. Germline CDR1 reads MNHEY; CDR2 reads SMNVEV (reference sequence). V was clipped by 3 bases and J by 2 bases, with 14 bases between them. This CDR3 reads CASSFSQTGPKNIQYF. Here the CDR3 DNA reads TGTGCCAGCAGTTTCTCTCAAACAGGGCCCAAAAACATTCAGTACTTC.